This TCR beta chain was sequenced during a study of blood T cells in healthy people across ages. Regarding the study as a whole: Naive CD4+ cells and diversity were both higher in long-lived donors than in aged donors.

A remark on this clonotype: The target antigen is unknown.

The people who gave samples were healthy Caucasians from Russia, aged about 6 to 95. V was trimmed by 2 bases and J by 7 bases, leaving 11 bases between them. This CDR3 contains 13 residues. Looked up from germline, CDR1 is SEHNR and CDR2 is FQNEAQ (reference sequence). Sample-barcoded 5' priming and a J-beta primer mix drove a second PCR of 7 to 11 cycles. The template-switch adaptor, which had 12 random nucleotides, put a tag on each cDNA molecule. TCRdb itself ran the 5' RACE reads through MiXCR, one entry per CDR3 protein. The data hold approximately 1.5 million distinct CDR3 sequences, with around 40% observed a single time.

This TCR was sampled from a woman between 18 and 30 years old in good health. The V and J genes are TRBV7-9 and TRBJ1-2; maybe TRBD1 (5 bases). Sequenced input: blood. The CDR3 DNA reads as TGTGCCAGCAGCTTATCCGGGGCCATTGGCTACACCTTC. Its translation is CASSLSGAIGYTF.